Each of the 25 T cell receptor beta chains below was sequenced from the same sample in a study of T cells expressing NK-cell markers. TCRdb reprocessed the 5' RACE reads, with one entry per CDR3 protein and no DNA. Its listing shows about 120,000 distinct CDR3 sequences. Material for sequencing was blood T cells: a sorted CD56 or NKG2C T cell subset, CD4+ or CD8+ T cells, or bulk PBMC T cells (not recorded which). These receptors came from a woman between 18 and 70 years old in good health.

This chain connects TRBV6-1 to TRBJ1-3; TCRdb gives TRBD1 as the D gene, but with no DNA this cannot be confirmed. This CDR3 has 15 residues. The germline V gene has CDR1 MNHNS and CDR2 SASEGT. The CDR3 is CASRPDRVGGNTIYF.

The gene calls are TRBV20-1 and TRBJ2-7; checking the TCRdb D call of TRBD2 is not possible without DNA. The CDR3 runs to 14 residues. In germline, CDR1 is DFQATT, CDR2 SNEGSKA (reference sequence). This CDR3 is CSARDGGGLYEQYF.

The chain is built from TRBV27 and TRBJ2-1; the D call from TCRdb, TRBD1, cannot be confirmed without DNA. The CDR3 spans 16 residues. Germline CDR1 and CDR2: MNHEY and SMNVEV (reference sequence). CDR3 amino acids: CASGALWGGAINEQFF.

The chain links TRBV12-3 or TRBV12-4 to TRBJ2-5; absent DNA, TCRdb's TRBD1 call cannot be checked. The CDR3 is 16 residues long. CDR3 sequence reads: CASSLALYGAGETQYF.

The V gene is TRBV20-1, the J gene TRBJ2-2. The V gene's germline CDR1 is DFQATT and CDR2 SNEGSKA (reference sequence). The CDR3 consists of 13 residues. The CDR3 spells CSAREPNTGELFF.

The genes are TRBV27 and TRBJ2-7; as DNA is missing, the TRBD1 call by TCRdb cannot be tested. The CDR3 length is 18 residues. CDR1 is MNHEY, CDR2 SMNVEV, per germline (reference sequence). The CDR3 sequence is CASSLSWTGLASSYEQYF.

The chain carries TRBV5-6 and TRBJ2-7. Germline V gene data show CDR1 as SGHDT and CDR2 as YYEEEE. CDR3 length: 12 residues. CDR3 protein: CASSLSVREQYF.

The rearrangement links TRBV7-9 to TRBJ2-2. The V gene's germline CDR1 is SEHNR and CDR2 FQNEAQ (reference sequence). The CDR3 consists of 16 residues. This CDR3 reads CASSLVLRTNTGELFF.

The chain links TRBV5-1 to TRBJ2-7; the D call of TRBD1 rests on TCRdb alone, since no DNA is present to check it. The CDR3 has 16 residues. The germline gives CDR1 SGHRS, CDR2 YFSETQ. CDR3 sequence: CASSLEPGQGGSEQYF.

The CDR3: CSGTGTSGSEQYF. The rearrangement uses TRBV29-1 and TRBJ2-7; TCRdb designates TRBD2, a call that cannot be tested without DNA. This CDR3 contains 13 residues. Germline loops: CDR1 SQVTM, CDR2 ANQGSEA.

The chain combines TRBV7-2 with TRBJ2-2; with no DNA, the TCRdb D assignment of TRBD2 cannot be verified. Germline CDR1 and CDR2: SGHTA and FQGNSA. The CDR3 covers 15 residues. The CDR3 region is CASSFWTSATRELFF.

The J gene is TRBJ1-3, the V gene TRBV4-3; the D gene TCRdb calls, TRBD1, cannot be checked with no DNA. Germline V lookup: CDR1 LGHNA, CDR2 YSLEER. The CDR3 spans 15 residues. The CDR3: CASSQGTGSGNTIYF.

The CDR3 loop reads CATSRDSLAGGYNEQFF. The rearrangement links TRBV15 to TRBJ2-1; TCRdb's D call of TRBD2 is untestable without DNA. Germline lookup yields CDR1 LNHNV and CDR2 YYDKDF (reference sequence). This CDR3 spans 17 amino acids.

V usage is TRBV7-3 and J usage is TRBJ2-1. Germline CDR1 reads SGHTA; CDR2 reads FQGTGA. The CDR3 runs 16 residues. CDR3 region: CASSLTTESSYNEQFF.

The genes are TRBV27 and TRBJ2-7; TCRdb returns TRBD2, unconfirmable since there is no DNA. Germline V gene data show CDR1 as MNHEY and CDR2 as SMNVEV (reference sequence). This CDR3 spans 15 amino acids. CDR3 sequence reads: CASSPLLGGSYEQYF.

The genes are TRBV4-1 and TRBJ2-1; TCRdb outputs TRBD2, but without DNA this stays unchecked. CDR3 length: 21 amino acids. From germline, CDR1 is MGHRA and CDR2 YSYEKL. Here the CDR3 reads CASSRPSRSSGGVSSYNEQFF.

The V gene is TRBV29-1, the J gene TRBJ2-7; as DNA is missing, the TRBD2 call by TCRdb cannot be tested. Germline assignment: CDR1 SQVTM and CDR2 ANQGSEA. This CDR3 is built from 15 residues. The CDR3 here is CSVLSSGRDAYEQYF.

The CDR3 is CASSLNPLTGANVLTF. This sequence joins TRBV7-3 and TRBJ2-6; TCRdb returns TRBD1, unconfirmable since there is no DNA. Germline V CDR1 and CDR2: SGHTA, FQGTGA. The CDR3 runs to 16 residues. The entire variable domain, with the rest obtained from reference TRBV7-3 and TRBJ2-6, is as follows: GAGVSQTPSNKVTEKGKYVELRCDPISGHTALYWYRQSLGQGPEFLIYFQGTGAADDSGLPNDRFFAVRPEGSVSTLKIQRTERGDSAVYLCASSLNPLTGANVLTFGAGSRLTVL.

V usage is TRBV20-1 and J usage is TRBJ2-1; TCRdb designates TRBD1, a call that cannot be tested without DNA. Germline values: CDR1 DFQATT, CDR2 SNEGSKA (reference sequence). The length of the CDR3 is 15 residues. CDR3 amino acids: CSAREGAGDYNEQFF.

The gene calls are TRBV20-1 and TRBJ1-1; the D gene TCRdb calls, TRBD1, cannot be checked with no DNA. This CDR3 has 16 amino acids. Per germline, CDR1 DFQATT and CDR2 SNEGSKA (reference sequence). This CDR3 reads CSARSPRVGENTEAFF.

The V gene is TRBV6-5, the J gene TRBJ2-1; no DNA is available, so the TRBD2 call from TCRdb remains unchecked. Germline values: CDR1 MNHEY, CDR2 SVGAGI. The CDR3 runs to 16 residues. CDR3: CASSYSGTSGTWGQFF.

The V and J genes are TRBV6-2 or TRBV6-3 and TRBJ2-1; TCRdb's D gene call, TRBD1, goes unchecked for lack of DNA. CDR1 is MNHEY, CDR2 SVGEGT, per germline. CDR3 size: 16 residues. The CDR3 sequence: CASSSPEGGDYNEQFF.

The rearrangement joins TRBV7-9 to TRBJ1-5; TCRdb outputs TRBD1, but without DNA this stays unchecked. The germline V gene encodes CDR1 SEHNR and CDR2 FQNEAQ (reference sequence). The CDR3 extends over 16 amino acids. CDR3: CASSPREPASNQPQHF.

The V and J genes are TRBV20-1 and TRBJ2-7; the D gene TCRdb calls, TRBD2, cannot be checked with no DNA. This CDR3 is 14 amino acids long. The germline V gene encodes CDR1 DFQATT and CDR2 SNEGSKA (reference sequence). The CDR3 loop is CSAPSSPYSYEQYF.

This chain joins TRBV5-5 and TRBJ2-2. The CDR3 loop spans 14 amino acids. CDR1 and CDR2 from the germline V gene are SGHKS and YYEKEE (reference sequence). The CDR3 sequence is CASSLASNTGELFF. Drawing the rest from reference TRBV5-5 and TRBJ2-2, the complete variable domain is DAGVTQSPTHLIKTRGQQVTLRCSPISGHKSVSWYQQVLGQGPQFIFQYYEKEERGRGNFPDRFSARQFPNYSSELNVNALLLGDSALYLCASSLASNTGELFFGEGSRLTVL.